This T cell receptor (beta chain) was documented in a study of blood T cell repertoires in COVID-19. Study-wide context: The United States, Italy and Spain supplied acute and convalescent COVID-19 samples. Sources were T cells, B-cell-depleted T cells, or PBMCs; the material itself was cDNA or gDNA.

V was cut by 2 bases and J by 0 bases, with 26 bases left in between. CDR3 size: 20 residues. CDR1 is MNHEY and CDR2 is SVGEGT in the germline V gene. In the authors' methods: Reference gene primers were amplified, and this amplification served to estimate nucleated cell counts. Produced via immunoSEQ multiplex PCR; TCRdb's table is partial and in-frame only. The D gene and trimming were derived from the DNA, and the V and J assignments and clone size from that table. The sample gives over 400,000 clones, approximately 85% of which show up once; more than 3% is in the top ten. The sequence derives from a human donor in a cohort sampled during active COVID-19. The chain is built from TRBV6-2 or TRBV6-3 and TRBJ2-7, with TRBD1 as a possible D gene (6 bases). Sequenced input: peripheral blood. CDR3 protein: CASSYEAGAASVGISYEQYF. The CDR3 DNA sequence: TGTGCCAGCAGTTACGAAGCAGGGGCCGCGTCTGTGGGGATCTCCTACGAGCAGTACTTC.